One TCR beta chain is described in this entry. Its cognate antigen is unknown. The V and J ends lost 0 bases and 3 bases, in that order; junction bases with no gene match: 6. Per germline, CDR1 MNHNS and CDR2 SASEGT. This CDR3 contains 17 residues. Only in-frame clones appear in the TCRdb table, and some are missing; sequencing was by immunoSEQ multiplex PCR. Of over 14,000 clones listed, approximately 78% were seen once; the top ten hold 4.2%. The data stem from a study of immune evolution from preneoplasia to lung adenocarcinoma. Points from the study as a whole: Top clone frequencies peaked in normal lung, apparently declining through invasive adenocarcinoma. Later-stage lesions appeared to have more T cells, more diversity, less clonality.

Between the mid-2010s and the late 2010s, patients underwent resection in Japan or China. Premalignant or tumor cells were enriched by macro-dissection after pathologic assessment. The V call is TRBV6-1, the J call TRBJ1-2, with 11 bases matching TRBD1. The sequenced sample was FFPE minimally invasive lung adenocarcinoma tissue. The receptor comes from a person in their 70s with lung adenocarcinoma. CDR3 loop: CASSEARTGGADYGYTF. The CDR3 nucleotides read TGTGCCAGCAGTGAAGCGAGGACAGGGGGCGCCGACTATGGCTACACCTTC.